The subject of this entry is one TCR beta chain. As yet, its antigen is unknown. The CDR3 sequence is 15 residues long. The V gene's germline CDR1 is MNHEY and CDR2 SVGAGI. V was pared by 4 bases and J by 0 bases, with 3 bases of the junction left unmatched. This sample stems from a study of T-cell memory formation after mild COVID-19. Findings and caveats of the study: While clones contracting from day 15 to 85 were balanced between CD4 and CD8, later expanders leaned CD4+.

MiXCR, run by TCRdb on the 5' RACE reads, gives a single entry per CDR3 protein. The sample has almost 550,000 distinct CDR3 sequences, approximately 20% seen once. The TCR sequence derives from an adult woman who had mild COVID-19 (a few samples of this study predate the infection). Cell type and time point are not known. The sample comprised PBMCs or a T cell subset sorted from them (not recorded which). The chain carries TRBV6-5 and TRBJ1-2, with 9 bases that match TRBD1. This CDR3 is CASSWDRASNYGYTF. For the CDR3, the DNA is TGTGCCAGCAGTTGGGACAGGGCCTCTAACTATGGCTACACCTTC.